This TCR beta chain originates from a study of T-cell reconstitution after alpha-beta-depleted transplantation in children. Researchers prepared the TCRbeta library using unique molecular identifiers, the study reports. TCRdb reanalysed the PCR reads using MiXCR and keeps one entry per CDR3 protein. The repertoire holds about 610,000 distinct CDR3 sequences, with roughly a tenth as singletons. This clonotype appeared a few times. At one end the junction does not follow the germline gene, possibly because of a read error. The germline V gene encodes CDR1 MNHNS and CDR2 SASEGT. This CDR3 comprises 12 residues.

Material: PBMCs from the stem cell graft donor, obtained from the stem cell graft. The chain links TRBV6-1 to TRBJ2-7, with TRBD1 identical over 7 bases. The source is a human donor who donated a stem cell graft to a child with acute myeloid leukemia. DNA of the CDR3: TGTGCCAGCAGCTACACAGGGGCCGAGAAGTACTTC. Its translation: CASSYTGAEKYF.